The TCR beta chain described here comes from a study of shared clonotypes between healthy human individuals. CD8 cells regarded as naive lacked CD45RO, were positively chosen for CCR7, and omitted terminally differentiated effector memory CD45RA+ cells. Study-wide results and limits: Several donors held about 5% of naive CD4 clonotypes in common.

Concerning this clone: What it binds is not known.

The length of the CDR3 is 15 residues. Germline trimming cut 3 bases from V and 2 bases from J; bases unmatched to any gene: 5. Germline CDR1 is SGHNT and CDR2 is YYREEE (reference sequence). For each subset, genomic DNA was distributed in equal portions over several immunoSEQ plates. About 200 ng DNA, around 30,000 T cell genomes, went into each sorted-subset replicate PCR. In the original processing: ImmunoSEQ only sent back junction sequences with no quality scores, so filtering was done differently. Profiled with immunoSEQ multiplex PCR; TCRdb holds only in-frame clones, not every one. V and J calls and clone size are those listed in that table; D and trimming were worked out from the DNA. This table has more than 550,000 clones, 90% to 95% appearing once.

The rearrangement links TRBV5-4 to TRBJ2-7, with TRBD2 matching 10 bases. Sequencing used naive CD8+ T cells sorted from blood. This sequence was found in a man aged 25 to 40 in good health. The CDR3 DNA reads as TGTGCCAGCAGCTCAGACACTAGCGGGACCTACGAGCAGTACTTC. This encodes CASSSDTSGTYEQYF. Full variable domain (outside the CDR3, taken from reference TRBV5-4 and TRBJ2-7): ETGVTQSPTHLIKTRGQQVTLRCSSQSGHNTVSWYQQALGQGPQFIFQYYREEENGRGNFPPRFSGLQFPNYSSELNVNALELDDSALYLCASSSDTSGTYEQYFGPGTRLTVT.